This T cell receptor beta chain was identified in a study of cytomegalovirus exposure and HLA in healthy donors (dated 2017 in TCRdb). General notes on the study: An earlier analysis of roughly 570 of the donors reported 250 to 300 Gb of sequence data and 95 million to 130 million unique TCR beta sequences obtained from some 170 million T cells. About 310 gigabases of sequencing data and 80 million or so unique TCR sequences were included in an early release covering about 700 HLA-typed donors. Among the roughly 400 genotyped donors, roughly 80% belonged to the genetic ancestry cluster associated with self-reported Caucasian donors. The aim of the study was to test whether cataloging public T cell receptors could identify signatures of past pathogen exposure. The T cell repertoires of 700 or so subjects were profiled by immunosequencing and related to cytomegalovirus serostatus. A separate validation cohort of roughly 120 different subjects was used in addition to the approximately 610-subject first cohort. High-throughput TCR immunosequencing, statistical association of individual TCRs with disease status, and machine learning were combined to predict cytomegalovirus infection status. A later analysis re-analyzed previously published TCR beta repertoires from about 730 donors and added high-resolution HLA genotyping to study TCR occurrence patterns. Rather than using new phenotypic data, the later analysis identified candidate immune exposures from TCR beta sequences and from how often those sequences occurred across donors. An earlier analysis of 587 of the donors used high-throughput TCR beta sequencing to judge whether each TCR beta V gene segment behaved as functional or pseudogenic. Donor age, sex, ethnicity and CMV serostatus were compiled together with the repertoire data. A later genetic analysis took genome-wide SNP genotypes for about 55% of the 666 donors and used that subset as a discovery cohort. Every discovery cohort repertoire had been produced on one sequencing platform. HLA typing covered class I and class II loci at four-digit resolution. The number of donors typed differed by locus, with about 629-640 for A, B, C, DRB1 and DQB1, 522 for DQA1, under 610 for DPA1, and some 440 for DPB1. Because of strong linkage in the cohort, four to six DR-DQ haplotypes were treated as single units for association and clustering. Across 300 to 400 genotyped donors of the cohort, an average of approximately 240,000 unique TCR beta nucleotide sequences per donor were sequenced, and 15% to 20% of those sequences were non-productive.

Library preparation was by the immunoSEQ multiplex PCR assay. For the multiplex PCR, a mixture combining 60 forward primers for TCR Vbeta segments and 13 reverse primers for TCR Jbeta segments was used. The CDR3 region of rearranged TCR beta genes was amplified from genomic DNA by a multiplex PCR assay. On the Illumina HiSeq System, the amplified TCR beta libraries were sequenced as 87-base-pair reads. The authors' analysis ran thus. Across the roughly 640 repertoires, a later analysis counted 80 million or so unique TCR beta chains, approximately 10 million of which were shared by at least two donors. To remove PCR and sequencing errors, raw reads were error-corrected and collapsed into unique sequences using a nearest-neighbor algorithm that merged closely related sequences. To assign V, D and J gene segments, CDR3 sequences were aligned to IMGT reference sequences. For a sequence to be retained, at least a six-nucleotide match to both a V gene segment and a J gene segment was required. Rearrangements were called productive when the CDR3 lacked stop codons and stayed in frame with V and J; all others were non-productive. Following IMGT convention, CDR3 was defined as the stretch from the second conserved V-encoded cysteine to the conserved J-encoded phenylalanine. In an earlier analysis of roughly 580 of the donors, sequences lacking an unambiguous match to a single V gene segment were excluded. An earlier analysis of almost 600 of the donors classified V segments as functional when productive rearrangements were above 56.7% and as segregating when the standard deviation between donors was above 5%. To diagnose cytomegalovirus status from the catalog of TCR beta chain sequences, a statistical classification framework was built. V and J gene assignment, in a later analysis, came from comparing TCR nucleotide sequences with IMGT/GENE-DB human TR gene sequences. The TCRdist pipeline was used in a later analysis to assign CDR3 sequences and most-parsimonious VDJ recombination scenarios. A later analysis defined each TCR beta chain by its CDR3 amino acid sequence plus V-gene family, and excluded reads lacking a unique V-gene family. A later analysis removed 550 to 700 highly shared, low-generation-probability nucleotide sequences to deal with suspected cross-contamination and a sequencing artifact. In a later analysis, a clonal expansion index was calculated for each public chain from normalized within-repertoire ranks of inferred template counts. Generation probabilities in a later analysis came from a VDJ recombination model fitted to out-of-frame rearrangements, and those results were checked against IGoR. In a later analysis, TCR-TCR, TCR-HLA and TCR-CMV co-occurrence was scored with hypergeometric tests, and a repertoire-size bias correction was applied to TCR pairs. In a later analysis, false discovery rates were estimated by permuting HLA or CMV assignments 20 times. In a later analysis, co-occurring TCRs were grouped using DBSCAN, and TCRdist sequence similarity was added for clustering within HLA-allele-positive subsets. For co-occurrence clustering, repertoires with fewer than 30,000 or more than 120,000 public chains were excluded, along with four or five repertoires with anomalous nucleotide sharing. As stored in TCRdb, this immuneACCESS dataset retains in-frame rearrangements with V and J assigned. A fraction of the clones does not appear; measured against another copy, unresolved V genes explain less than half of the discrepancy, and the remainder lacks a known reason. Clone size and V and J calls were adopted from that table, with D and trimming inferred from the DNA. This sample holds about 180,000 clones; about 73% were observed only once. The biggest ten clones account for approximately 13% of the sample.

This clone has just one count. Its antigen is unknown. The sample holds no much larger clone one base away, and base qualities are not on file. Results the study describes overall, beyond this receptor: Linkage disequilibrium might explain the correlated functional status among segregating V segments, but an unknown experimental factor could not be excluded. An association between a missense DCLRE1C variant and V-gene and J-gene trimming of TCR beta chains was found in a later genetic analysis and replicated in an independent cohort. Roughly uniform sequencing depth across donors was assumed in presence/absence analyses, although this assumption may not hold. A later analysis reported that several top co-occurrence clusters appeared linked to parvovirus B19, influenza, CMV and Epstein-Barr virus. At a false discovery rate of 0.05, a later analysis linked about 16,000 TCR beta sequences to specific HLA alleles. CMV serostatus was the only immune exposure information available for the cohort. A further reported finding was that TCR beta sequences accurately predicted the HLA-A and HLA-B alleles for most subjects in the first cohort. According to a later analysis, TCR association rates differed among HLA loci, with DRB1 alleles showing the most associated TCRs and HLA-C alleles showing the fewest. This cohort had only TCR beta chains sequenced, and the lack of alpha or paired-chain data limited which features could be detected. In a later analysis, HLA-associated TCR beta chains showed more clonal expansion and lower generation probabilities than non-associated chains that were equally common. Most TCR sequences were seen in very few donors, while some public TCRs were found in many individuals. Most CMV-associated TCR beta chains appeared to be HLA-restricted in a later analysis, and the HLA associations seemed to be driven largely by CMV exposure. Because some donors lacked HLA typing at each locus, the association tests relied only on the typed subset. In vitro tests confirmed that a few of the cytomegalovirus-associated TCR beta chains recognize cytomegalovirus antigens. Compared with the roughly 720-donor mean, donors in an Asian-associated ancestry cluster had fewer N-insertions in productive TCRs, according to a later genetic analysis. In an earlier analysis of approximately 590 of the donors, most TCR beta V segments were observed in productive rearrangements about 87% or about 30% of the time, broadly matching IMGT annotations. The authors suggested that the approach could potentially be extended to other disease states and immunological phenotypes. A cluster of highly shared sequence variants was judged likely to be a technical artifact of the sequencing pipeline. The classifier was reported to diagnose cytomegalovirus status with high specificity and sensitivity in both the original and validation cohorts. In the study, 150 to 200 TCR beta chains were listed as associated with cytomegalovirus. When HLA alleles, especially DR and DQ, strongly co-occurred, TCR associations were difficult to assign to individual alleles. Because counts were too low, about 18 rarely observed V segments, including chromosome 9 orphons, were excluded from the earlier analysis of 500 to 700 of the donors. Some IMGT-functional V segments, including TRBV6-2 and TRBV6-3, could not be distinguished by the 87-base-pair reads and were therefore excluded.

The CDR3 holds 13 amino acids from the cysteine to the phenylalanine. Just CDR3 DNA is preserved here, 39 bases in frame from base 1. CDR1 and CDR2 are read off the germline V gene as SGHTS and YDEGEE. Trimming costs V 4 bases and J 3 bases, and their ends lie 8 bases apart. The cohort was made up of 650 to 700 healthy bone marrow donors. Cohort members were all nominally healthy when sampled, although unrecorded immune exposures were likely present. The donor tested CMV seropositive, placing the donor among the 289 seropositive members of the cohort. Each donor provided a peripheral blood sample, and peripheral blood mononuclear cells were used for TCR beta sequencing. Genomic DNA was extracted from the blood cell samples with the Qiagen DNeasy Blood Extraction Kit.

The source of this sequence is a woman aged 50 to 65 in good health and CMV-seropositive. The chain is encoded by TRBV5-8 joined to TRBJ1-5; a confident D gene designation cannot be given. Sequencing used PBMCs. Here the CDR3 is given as CASSPNTNQPQHF. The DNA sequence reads TGTGCCAGCAGCCCAAACACCAATCAGCCCCAGCATTTT.